The clone carrying this T cell receptor (beta chain) was picked up many times. The CDR3 is 16 amino acids. Germline CDR1 reads MDHEN; CDR2 reads SYDVKM. Trimming shortened V by 6 bases and J by 1 base, and 19 bases separated the two germline ends. This sample stems from a study of regulatory T cells in long-lasting Graves disease. Time point in this sample: newly diagnosed GD, antithyroid drugs for less than 3 months. Scientists built the TCR library using RNA that was extracted from PBMCs. Assembly of TCR beta libraries relied on iRepertoire HTBI primers together with Arm-PCR of CDR3 regions. TCRdb recomputed calls from the multiplex PCR reads with MiXCR, one row per CDR3 protein. The sample comprises 420,000 or so distinct CDR3 sequences, about 15% of which are singletons, and 20% to 25% rests with the top ten. These data are also associated with another study on T cells in Graves' hyperthyroidism and ophthalmopathy.

The sequence was collected from a woman aged 18-35 years with Graves disease. The sequenced sample was peripheral blood mononuclear cells (PBMCs), obtained at new diagnosis, from a patient treated with antithyroid drugs. This chain uses TRBV28 with TRBJ2-7; tentatively, D is TRBD1 or TRBD2 (5 bases each). The CDR3 loop reads CASSSLRDGASYEQYF. CDR3 nucleotide sequence: TGTGCCAGCAGCTCCCTCCGGGACGGTGCTTCCTACGAGCAGTACTTC.